Presented here are 10 T cell receptor beta chains from one specimen sequenced in a study of cytomegalovirus exposure and HLA in healthy donors. Sequenced by immunoSEQ multiplex PCR; TCRdb stores in-frame clones only, minus some. This repertoire shows some 230,000 clones, about 93% found once; its top ten account for approximately 0.99%. Sequencing was performed on PBMCs. All receptors derive from a woman between 18 and 30 years old in good health and CMV-seronegative.

This clone was counted a single time. The chain combines TRBV9 with TRBJ2-1, with D perhaps matching TRBD2 (5 bases). V lost 3 bases and J lost 8, with 21 bases in between. CDR3 length: 16 amino acids. Germline CDR1 is SGDLS and CDR2 is YYNGEE. CDR3 bases: TGTGCCAGCAGCGCGTGGATGAGCGGTGTTGGGGATGAGCAGTTCTTC. It yields the protein CASSAWMSGVGDEQFF. Drawing the rest from reference TRBV9 and TRBJ2-1, the complete variable domain is DSGVTQTPKHLITATGQRVTLRCSPRSGDLSVYWYQQSLDQGLQFLIQYYNGEERAKGNILERFSAQQFPDLHSELNLSSLELGDSALYFCASSAWMSGVGDEQFFGPGTRLTVL.

The rearrangement links TRBV28 to TRBJ2-3, with 9 bases matching TRBD1. CDR3 length: 15 amino acids. Germline CDR1 reads MDHEN; CDR2 reads SYDVKM. The ends lost 6 bases at V and 2 bases at J; junction bases unmatched: 6. The CDR3 protein is CASSAGQGYTDTQYF. In DNA form, the CDR3 reads TGTGCCAGCAGCGCAGGACAGGGGTACACAGATACGCAGTATTTT. Variable domain in full (rest from reference TRBV28 and TRBJ2-3): DVKVTQSSRYLVKRTGEKVFLECVQDMDHENMFWYRQDPGLGLRLIYFSYDVKMKEKGDIPEGYSVSREKKERFSLILESASTNQTSMYLCASSAGQGYTDTQYFGPGTRLTVL.

The rearrangement joins TRBV6-1 to TRBJ2-5, with 7 bases fitting TRBD1. Germline values: CDR1 MNHNS, CDR2 SASEGT. V trimming: 7 bases; J trimming: 2 bases; junction bases outside the gene matches: 10. The CDR3 is 15 amino acids. CDR3 sequence: CASKSRTGLQETQYF. CDR3 DNA: TGTGCCAGCAAGTCCCGGACAGGCCTACAAGAGACCCAGTACTTC.

The chain carries TRBV29-1 and TRBJ2-6; tentative D call: TRBD1 (6 bases). CDR1 is SQVTM, CDR2 ANQGSEA, per germline. The CDR3 runs 15 residues. The CDR3 region has the DNA TGCTCCGCCGGGGACATGGGCTCTGGGGCCAACGTCCTGACTTTC. Its protein product is CSAGDMGSGANVLTF. The entire variable domain, with the rest obtained from reference TRBV29-1 and TRBJ2-6, is as follows: SAVISQKPSRDICQRGTSLTIQCQVDSQVTMMFWYRQQPGQSLTLIATANQGSEATYESGFVIDKFPISRPNLTFSTLTVSNMSPEDSSIYLCSAGDMGSGANVLTFGAGSRLTVL.

The genes are TRBV7-6 and TRBJ2-5, with 7 bases fitting TRBD2. This CDR3 region has 13 residues. V lost 3 bases, J lost 3 bases, and 1 base stayed unmatched. Germline lookup yields CDR1 SGHVS and CDR2 FNYEAQ. This chain's CDR3 is CASSFAGEETQYF. CDR3 in DNA: TGTGCCAGCAGCTTCGCGGGGGAAGAGACCCAGTACTTC. Full variable domain (remainder filled in from reference TRBV7-6 and TRBJ2-5): GAGVSQSPRYKVTKRGQDVALRCDPISGHVSLYWYRQALGQGPEFLTYFNYEAQQDKSGLPNDRFSAERPEGSISTLTIQRTEQRDSAMYRCASSFAGEETQYFGPGTRLLVL.

This chain uses TRBV30 with TRBJ1-5; 8 nucleotides line up with TRBD1. The V segment lost 2 bases and the J segment 4 bases; nucleotides outside the gene matches: 4. The CDR3 totals 14 residues. Germline V CDR1 and CDR2: GTSNPN, SVGIG (reference sequence). The CDR3 here is CAWSTDRVNQPQHF. CDR3 sequence (DNA): TGTGCCTGGAGTACGGACAGGGTTAATCAGCCCCAGCATTTT.

This chain joins TRBV6-5 and TRBJ1-2; 7 positions match TRBD1. This CDR3 comprises 15 residues. Per germline, CDR1 MNHEY and CDR2 SVGAGI. The V segment lost 6 bases and the J segment 8 bases; nucleotides outside the gene matches: 15. The chain's CDR3 is CASRPPGQATLGYTF. Written as DNA, the CDR3 is TGTGCCAGCAGACCCCCAGGACAGGCGACTCTAGGCTACACCTTC.

The sample holds a few counts of this clone. The chain employs TRBV21-1 and TRBJ1-1; the DNA was not compared with TRBD1, the D call given in the table. TRBV21-1 is a pseudogene. The CDR3 is made up of 14 amino acids. CDR3 sequence: CASSKGTGNTEAFF. CDR3 DNA: TGTGCCAGCAGCAAAGGGACAGGGAACACTGAAGCTTTCTTT.

The rearrangement uses TRBV18 and TRBJ1-1, with D possibly matching TRBD1 (6 bases). The CDR3 runs 14 residues. The germline CDR1 and CDR2 sequences are KGHSH and LQKENI. The V end lost 5 bases, the J end lost 4 bases, and 14 bases lay between the germline ends. CDR3: CASSTKQGRTEAFF. The CDR3 DNA follows: TGTGCCAGCTCAACCAAACAGGGCCGCACTGAAGCTTTCTTT.

The V gene is TRBV5-1, the J gene TRBJ1-1; TRBD1 might be the D (5 bases). V was shortened by 2 bases and J by 3 bases, with 8 bases between the two germline ends. Germline CDR1 reads SGHRS; CDR2 reads YFSETQ. The CDR3 is 13 residues long. CDR3 nucleotide sequence: TGCGCCAGCAGCTTTGGAGGGGACACTGAAGCTTTCTTT. It is translated as CASSFGGDTEAFF. Full variable domain (missing parts from reference TRBV5-1 and TRBJ1-1): KAGVTQTPRYLIKTRGQQVTLSCSPISGHRSVSWYQQTPGQGLQFLFEYFSETQRNKGNFPGRFSGRQFSNSRSEMNVSTLELGDSALYLCASSFGGDTEAFFGQGTRLTVV.